These 27 T cell receptor beta chains were sequenced from one sample in a study of cytomegalovirus exposure and HLA in healthy donors. With 60 Vbeta and 13 Jbeta primers, the PCR was carried out. Profiled with immunoSEQ multiplex PCR; TCRdb holds only in-frame clones, not every one. The sample comprises approximately 180,000 clones, roughly 87% of which are singletons, and less than 0.3% rests with the top ten. Sequenced sample: PBMCs. Receptors originate from a girl in the first two years of life in good health and CMV-seronegative.

The chain combines TRBV10-1 with TRBJ2-5, with D perhaps matching TRBD2 (6 bases). CDR1 is WNHNN and CDR2 is SYGVQD in the germline V gene (reference sequence). The CDR3 extends over 14 amino acids. V shed 5 bases and J shed 5 bases, with 15 bases lying between them. CDR3 sequence (DNA): TGCGCCAGCAGTACCCGGGGGAATGGTGAGACCCAGTACTTC. This codes for CASSTRGNGETQYF.

CDR3 amino acids: CAWSVGLAEGNEQFF. The CDR3 bases are TGTGCCTGGAGTGTAGGACTAGCGGAGGGCAATGAGCAGTTCTTC. The chain has TRBV30 and TRBJ2-1; 10 bases are a match to TRBD2. CDR1 and CDR2 (germline): GTSNPN, SVGIG (reference sequence). The CDR3 runs to 15 residues. The V and J ends lost 0 bases and 6 bases, in that order; junction bases with no gene match: 5.

This clone was detected only once. The rearrangement joins TRBV5-4 to TRBJ1-3, with D perhaps matching TRBD1 (6 bases). The CDR3 sequence is 15 residues long. Per the germline V gene, CDR1 is SGHNT and CDR2 is YYREEE (reference sequence). The ends were cut back, 0 bases at V and 3 bases at J, with 10 bases in the middle. The CDR3 sequence is CASSLAGAYGNTIYF. The CDR3 bases are TGTGCCAGCAGCTTGGCAGGGGCCTATGGAAACACCATATATTTT.

This chain connects TRBV30 to TRBJ1-1, with a possible D match to TRBD1 (5 bases). The CDR3 covers 13 residues. Looked up from germline, CDR1 is GTSNPN and CDR2 is SVGIG (reference sequence). V lost 4 bases and J 1 base, leaving 10 bases between the germline ends. The CDR3 region has the DNA TGTGCCTGGATGGAGGGGTGGAACACTGAAGCTTTCTTT. This translates into CAWMEGWNTEAFF.

The V call is TRBV4-2, the J call TRBJ2-1; 9 bases line up with TRBD2. Unmatched junction bases numbered 12, after V lost 8 bases and J lost 4 bases. CDR1 LGHNA and CDR2 YNFKEQ come from the germline V gene. CDR3 length: 16 residues. The CDR3 DNA reads as TGTGCCAGCTCTATCTATAGCGGGGGACAATACAATGAGCAGTTCTTC. Encoded protein: CASSIYSGGQYNEQFF.

V and J are TRBV6-5 and TRBJ2-3, with 9 bases matching TRBD2. The CDR3 length is 15 residues. V lost 2 bases and J lost 4; bases outside the gene matches: 4. Germline lookup yields CDR1 MNHEY and CDR2 SVGAGI. CDR3 coding DNA: TGTGCCAGCAGTTACCGGGGCGGGGGGGCAGATACGCAGTATTTT. This codes for CASSYRGGGADTQYF.

V usage is TRBV11-2 and J usage is TRBJ2-5; 8 positions match TRBD2. The ends lost 4 bases at V and 0 bases at J; junction bases unmatched: 4. The CDR3 length is 15 residues. CDR1 and CDR2 (germline): SGHAT, FQNNGV. The DNA of the CDR3 is TGTGCCAGCAGCTGGAATAGCGGGAACCAAGAGACCCAGTACTTC. Amino acids: CASSWNSGNQETQYF.

The V call is TRBV29-1, the J call TRBJ2-7; TRBD1 matches 9 bases. This CDR3 region has 13 residues. Unmatched junction bases numbered 8, after V lost 6 bases and J lost 5 bases. Germline V gives CDR1 SQVTM, CDR2 ANQGSEA. The DNA for the CDR3 is TGCAGCGTCCTCCGGGACAGGGCCGACGAGCAGTACTTC. This codes for CSVLRDRADEQYF.

CDR3 sequence reads: CASSQLAKNIQYF. CDR3 coding DNA: TGTGCCAGCAGCCAATTAGCCAAAAACATTCAGTACTTC. The chain recombines TRBV7-2 with TRBJ2-4, with D unclear. Germline CDR1 SGHTA, CDR2 FQGNSA. There are 13 residues in the CDR3. Trimming pared 5 bases from V and 0 bases from J, leaving 5 bases between.

J is TRBJ2-4 and V is TRBV18, with a tentative D call TRBD2 (5 bases). The V end was cut by 6 bases, the J end by 6 bases, with 9 bases between. Per the germline V gene, CDR1 is KGHSH and CDR2 is LQKENI. The CDR3 extends over 12 amino acids. CDR3 DNA: TGTGCCAGCTCTGTCGAGGGAAACATTCAGTACTTC. Amino acid sequence: CASSVEGNIQYF.

This chain joins TRBV19 and TRBJ1-1; tentative D call: TRBD1 (6 bases). This CDR3 region has 13 residues. Trimming left V 5 bases short and J 9 bases short, with 16 bases between. The germline V gene has CDR1 LNHDA and CDR2 SQIVND (reference sequence). CDR3 region: CASSLQGPVQAFF. CDR3 sequence (DNA): TGTGCCAGTAGTTTACAGGGTCCCGTTCAAGCTTTCTTT.

The chain combines TRBV18 with TRBJ2-2; tentative D call: TRBD2 (6 bases). The V gene's germline CDR1 is KGHSH and CDR2 LQKENI. V shed 1 base and J shed 0 bases, with 30 bases lying between them. The CDR3 has 23 residues. DNA of the CDR3: TGTGCCAGCTCACCACGGCGGGATGAAAAAATGTTCACCCGGTTCGCGAACACCGGGGAGCTGTTTTTT. Translated: CASSPRRDEKMFTRFANTGELFF. The whole variable domain, filled in from reference TRBV18 and TRBJ2-2, reads NAGVMQNPRHLVRRRGQEARLRCSPMKGHSHVYWYRQLPEEGLKFMVYLQKENIIDESGMPKERFSAEFPKEGPSILRIQQVVRGDSAAYFCASSPRRDEKMFTRFANTGELFFGEGSRLTVL.

This sequence joins TRBV5-1 and TRBJ1-1; TRBD1 matches 12 bases. V shed 0 bases and J 11 bases; nucleotides not matched to a gene: 5. This CDR3 comprises 14 residues. Germline values: CDR1 SGHRS, CDR2 YFSETQ. The CDR3 spells CASSLEGTGGDAFF. The DNA for the CDR3 is TGCGCCAGCAGCTTGGAAGGGACAGGGGGCGACGCTTTCTTT. The entire variable domain, with the rest obtained from reference TRBV5-1 and TRBJ1-1, is as follows: KAGVTQTPRYLIKTRGQQVTLSCSPISGHRSVSWYQQTPGQGLQFLFEYFSETQRNKGNFPGRFSGRQFSNSRSEMNVSTLELGDSALYLCASSLEGTGGDAFFGQGTRLTVV.

For the CDR3, the DNA is TGTGCCAGCAGTGCTATACTAGCGAGGACCTACAATGAGCAGTTCTTC. Translated, it gives CASSAILARTYNEQFF. This rearrangement joins TRBV2 to TRBJ2-1, with 7 nucleotides matching TRBD2. The germline V gene encodes CDR1 SNHLY and CDR2 FYNNEI. The CDR3 totals 16 residues. V was pared by 4 bases and J by 2 bases, with 8 bases of the junction left unmatched. Drawing the rest from reference TRBV2 and TRBJ2-1, the complete variable domain is EPEVTQTPSHQVTQMGQEVILRCVPISNHLYFYWYRQILGQKVEFLVSFYNNEISEKSEIFDDQFSVERPDGSNFTLKIRSTKLEDSAMYFCASSAILARTYNEQFFGPGTRLTVL.

The chain links TRBV30 to TRBJ2-1, with 7 positions matching TRBD2. CDR1 and CDR2 from the germline V gene are GTSNPN and SVGIG (reference sequence). This CDR3 is 17 amino acids long. The V segment lost 2 bases and the J segment 7 bases; nucleotides outside the gene matches: 17. CDR3 DNA: TGTGCCTGGAGTCTTGGGGGAGGGCCTGGGTCCGGTAATGAGCAGTTCTTC. Encoded protein: CAWSLGGGPGSGNEQFF. Full variable domain (missing parts from reference TRBV30 and TRBJ2-1): SQTIHQWPATLVQPVGSPLSLECTVEGTSNPNLYWYRQAAGRGLQLLFYSVGIGQISSEVPQNLSASRPQDRQFILSSKKLLLSDSGFYLCAWSLGGGPGSGNEQFFGPGTRLTVL.

The CDR3 protein is CSVEGRVRETQYF. In nucleotides, the CDR3 is TGCAGCGTTGAAGGTCGGGTACGCGAGACCCAGTACTTC. The chain combines TRBV29-1 with TRBJ2-5, with D uncertain. V lost 1 base and J lost 5, with 11 bases in between. The CDR3 is 13 residues long. CDR1 and CDR2 (germline): SQVTM, ANQGSEA.

V and J are TRBV2 and TRBJ2-2; 15 bases are shared with TRBD2. CDR1 and CDR2 from the germline V gene are SNHLY and FYNNEI. With 5 bases clipped from V and 4 bases from J, the junction kept 8 bases outside the gene matches. The CDR3 totals 18 residues. The CDR3 loop reads CASSPRWTSGRGTGELFF. The CDR3 nucleotides read TGTGCCAGCAGTCCGCGCTGGACTAGCGGGAGGGGCACCGGGGAGCTGTTTTTT. The variable domain in full, with the rest retrieved from reference TRBV2 and TRBJ2-2, is EPEVTQTPSHQVTQMGQEVILRCVPISNHLYFYWYRQILGQKVEFLVSFYNNEISEKSEIFDDQFSVERPDGSNFTLKIRSTKLEDSAMYFCASSPRWTSGRGTGELFFGEGSRLTVL.

This clone was recorded once. V usage is TRBV6-5 and J usage is TRBJ1-5, with 7 bases aligning to TRBD1. The CDR3 is 14 residues long. The J segment lost 2 bases and the V segment lost 5 bases, leaving 3 bases of the junction unmatched. Per germline, CDR1 MNHEY and CDR2 SVGAGI. DNA of the CDR3: TGTGCCAGCAGTGTAACAGGGGGCAATCAGCCCCAGCATTTT. This encodes CASSVTGGNQPQHF.

The chain couples TRBV2 to TRBJ2-1; TRBD2 agrees at 8 bases. Germline loops: CDR1 SNHLY, CDR2 FYNNEI. The CDR3 has 16 residues. The trim removed 3 bases at V and 2 bases at J, leaving 6 bases unmatched. The chain's CDR3 is CASSDYSGGAYNEQFF. The CDR3, as DNA: TGTGCCAGCAGTGATTATTCGGGAGGGGCCTACAATGAGCAGTTCTTC.

The V gene is TRBV30, the J gene TRBJ2-2, with 10 bases fitting TRBD1. The germline V gene encodes CDR1 GTSNPN and CDR2 SVGIG (reference sequence). The CDR3 length is 14 residues. The V segment lost 4 bases and the J segment 8 bases; nucleotides outside the gene matches: 7. The CDR3, as DNA: TGTGCCTGGACCTCCGGACAGGGGGTTGGGGAGCTGTTTTTT. It translates to CAWTSGQGVGELFF.

The chain is built from TRBV4-2 and TRBJ2-1; TRBD2 aligns across 10 bases. The V gene's germline CDR1 is LGHNA and CDR2 YNFKEQ. The CDR3 consists of 15 residues. After removal of 4 bases from V and 4 bases from J, the junction contained 4 bases not matched to a gene. The CDR3 bases are TGTGCCAGCAGCCCTTCTAGCGGGGGTTACAATGAGCAGTTCTTC. This encodes CASSPSSGGYNEQFF.

V is TRBV7-8 and J is TRBJ2-5; D perhaps matches TRBD2 (6 bases). Germline V gives CDR1 SGHVS, CDR2 FQNEAQ. The length of the CDR3 is 16 residues. The V end was cut by 4 bases, the J end by 3 bases, with 18 bases between. The chain's CDR3 is CASSWRRATTKETQYF. DNA for the CDR3: TGTGCCAGCAGCTGGAGGAGGGCGACAACTAAAGAGACCCAGTACTTC.

The chain combines TRBV6-5 with TRBJ1-2; TRBD1 is a possible D gene (6 bases). The germline V and J ends were trimmed by 6 bases and 0 bases, with 11 bases remaining between them. The CDR3 has 14 residues. Germline values: CDR1 MNHEY, CDR2 SVGAGI. DNA for the CDR3: TGTGCCAGCAGGACCCCAGGGGCTAACTATGGCTACACCTTC. Amino acids: CASRTPGANYGYTF.

Points on this clone: The same CDR3 is also encoded by other DNA sequences in this sample. V gene TRBV20-1 combines with J gene TRBJ1-2; D gene ambiguous. Germline lookup yields CDR1 DFQATT and CDR2 SNEGSKA (reference sequence). CDR3 size: 11 residues. V gave up 1 base and J gave up 8 bases, with 8 bases separating them. The CDR3 sequence is CSARGPYGYTF. CDR3 DNA: TGCAGTGCTAGAGGTCCCTACGGCTACACCTTC.

This chain connects TRBV7-2 to TRBJ1-5; 8 nucleotides agree with TRBD1. Trimming at V came to 2 bases and at J to 4 bases, leaving 1 base not matched to a gene. The CDR3 contains 14 residues. Germline CDR1 and CDR2: SGHTA and FQGNSA. The CDR3 nucleotides read TGTGCCAGCAGCTTAAGACAGGGGAATCAGCCCCAGCATTTT. Translating gives CASSLRQGNQPQHF.

A few counts support this clone. The chain is built from TRBV7-2 and TRBJ1-1; D is undetermined. This CDR3 has 14 amino acids. V lost 5 bases and J lost 1, with 11 bases in between. Germline CDR1 and CDR2: SGHTA and FQGNSA. CDR3 bases: TGTGCCAGCAGCCCCTGGCTTGGGAACACTGAAGCTTTCTTT. As protein: CASSPWLGNTEAFF.

The chain uses TRBV7-3 and TRBJ2-1; 7 nucleotides line up with TRBD2. The CDR3 sequence is 14 residues long. V gave up 5 bases and J gave up 7 bases; unmatched junction bases: 8. CDR1 and CDR2 (germline): SGHTA, FQGTGA. CDR3 sequence: CASSKHGTNNEQFF. CDR3 DNA sequence: TGTGCCAGCAGCAAACACGGGACTAATAATGAGCAGTTCTTC.